The next 24 T cell receptor beta chains were all read from a single sample in a study of blood T cells in healthy people across ages. Then a second PCR, running about 7 to 11 cycles, was carried out with a sample-barcoded 5' primer and a J-beta primer mix. TCRdb itself ran the 5' RACE reads through MiXCR, one entry per CDR3 protein. There are 1,500,000 or so distinct CDR3 sequences in the sample; 35% to 45% occur only once, and about 4% lies in the top ten. Sequencing input: blood. Receptors originate from a woman under 30 in good health.

The chain combines TRBV7-9 with TRBJ1-2; 7 nucleotides match TRBD1. Germline V gene lookup returns CDR1 SEHNR and CDR2 FQNEAQ (reference sequence). V dropped 4 bases and J dropped 0; count of bases not matched to a gene: 8. This CDR3 has 16 amino acids. The CDR3 DNA reads as TGTGCCAGCAGCTCACGGGACAGAGAAGCTAACTATGGCTACACCTTC. Translating gives CASSSRDREANYGYTF.

A remark on this clonotype: One end of the junction does not line up with germline, which may come from a read error. Written as DNA, the CDR3 is TGTGCCGGCAGCTTAGTCGGGACACCCAACTATGGCTACACCTTC. Amino acids: CAGSLVGTPNYGYTF. The chain uses TRBV7-9 and TRBJ1-2; weak D call: TRBD1 (6 bases). The CDR3 has 15 residues. Germline lookup yields CDR1 SEHNR and CDR2 FQNEAQ (reference sequence).

This clonotype was observed a few times. The rearrangement uses TRBV7-2 and TRBJ1-2; 8 nucleotides line up with TRBD1. After removal of 0 bases from V and 7 bases from J, the junction contained 4 bases not matched to a gene. This CDR3 is built from 14 residues. Germline CDR1 reads SGHTA; CDR2 reads FQGNSA. CDR3 sequence: CASSLADRVAGYTF. The CDR3 region has the DNA TGTGCCAGCAGCTTAGCGGACAGGGTTGCTGGCTACACCTTC.

This clonotype was picked up a small number of times. The chain is built from TRBV9 and TRBJ2-1; D is ambiguous. Deletions cut 6 bases from V and 5 bases from J, with 9 bases between. CDR3 length: 12 residues. Germline V gene sequence: CDR1 SGDLS, CDR2 YYNGEE. In nucleotides, the CDR3 is TGTGCCAGCAACCACTTTGACAATGAGCAGTTCTTC. Protein product: CASNHFDNEQFF.

This clonotype was found many times. This chain uses TRBV3-1 with TRBJ1-5; TRBD1 might be the D (6 bases). Germline lookup yields CDR1 LGHDT and CDR2 YNNKEL (reference sequence). The CDR3 totals 13 residues. The germline V and J ends were trimmed by 5 bases and 3 bases, with 8 bases remaining between them. In nucleotides, the CDR3 is TGTGCCAGCAGCAGGGGGGACAATCAGCCCCAGCATTTT. Amino acids: CASSRGDNQPQHF.

The chain recombines TRBV29-1 with TRBJ2-5; D is tentatively TRBD1 or TRBD2 (5 bases each). Looked up from germline, CDR1 is SQVTM and CDR2 is ANQGSEA. Trimming removed 0 bases from V and 11 bases from J, with 22 bases in between. The CDR3 is 15 residues long. CDR3 sequence: CSVEDLERGRNEQYF. CDR3 DNA sequence: TGCAGCGTTGAAGATTTGGAGAGGGGTCGGAATGAGCAGTACTTC.

This clonotype came up a few times. This chain connects TRBV27 to TRBJ2-1; TRBD2 matches 8 bases. CDR3 length: 15 amino acids. Germline V lookup: CDR1 MNHEY, CDR2 SMNVEV (reference sequence). V shed 2 bases, J shed 6 bases, and the junction held 6 bases outside the gene matches. This CDR3 is CASSLVTLAGNEQFF. CDR3 coding DNA: TGTGCCAGCAGTTTAGTGACCCTAGCGGGCAATGAGCAGTTCTTC.

This clonotype was seen a handful of times. The J gene is TRBJ1-6, the V gene TRBV7-2; D is uncertain. CDR1 SGHTA and CDR2 FQGNSA come from the germline V gene. V was shortened by 4 bases and J by 6 bases, with 4 bases between the two germline ends. This CDR3 is 12 amino acids long. The CDR3 is CASSWSNSPLHF. The CDR3 nucleotides read TGTGCCAGCAGCTGGAGTAATTCACCCCTCCACTTT.

The chain recombines TRBV29-1 with TRBJ1-1; D not certain. There are 10 residues in the CDR3. Germline CDR1 and CDR2: SQVTM and ANQGSEA. Trimming pared 7 bases from V and 2 bases from J, leaving 5 bases between. CDR3 nucleotides: TGCAGCGGCGCTAACACTGAAGCTTTCTTT. The encoded protein is CSGANTEAFF.

The chain carries TRBV19 and TRBJ2-1; D is ambiguous. This CDR3 spans 15 amino acids. Between the trimmed V and J ends, which lost 2 bases and 2 bases, there was a span of 10 bases. The germline V gene has CDR1 LNHDA and CDR2 SQIVND (reference sequence). In DNA form, the CDR3 reads TGTGCCAGTAGTATACCTCTAGGGACCTACAATGAGCAGTTCTTC. Translating gives CASSIPLGTYNEQFF.

The V and J genes are TRBV20-1 and TRBJ1-6; D gene uncertain. There are 11 residues in the CDR3. Germline V gene lookup returns CDR1 DFQATT and CDR2 SNEGSKA (reference sequence). V was trimmed by 4 bases and J by 12 bases, leaving 10 bases between them. This CDR3 reads CSAKRQEPLHF. Written as DNA, the CDR3 is TGCAGTGCTAAGCGACAAGAACCCCTCCACTTT.

The rearrangement uses TRBV7-9 and TRBJ2-7; 9 bases are shared with TRBD2. Germline V gene sequence: CDR1 SEHNR, CDR2 FQNEAQ (reference sequence). V gave up 8 bases and J gave up 6 bases; unmatched junction bases: 11. The CDR3 sequence is 14 residues long. The CDR3 reads CASCRAGGPREQYF. In nucleotides, the CDR3 is TGTGCCAGCTGTAGGGCGGGAGGGCCCCGCGAGCAGTACTTC.

The chain links TRBV5-1 to TRBJ2-7, with 8 bases lining up with TRBD1. Germline V gene sequence: CDR1 SGHRS, CDR2 YFSETQ. J gave up 2 bases and V 3 bases, and 10 bases lay outside the gene matches. This CDR3 is 16 amino acids long. CDR3 sequence reads: CASSWGGQGKAYEQYF. As DNA, the CDR3 is TGCGCCAGCAGCTGGGGCGGACAGGGCAAGGCCTACGAGCAGTACTTC.

The CDR3 is CASTPQGVLRGYTF. CDR3 DNA sequence: TGTGCCAGCACCCCACAGGGCGTCCTAAGGGGCTACACCTTC. The chain has TRBV12-3 or TRBV12-4 and TRBJ1-2, with D maybe TRBD1 (6 bases). Trimming removed 7 bases at V and 8 bases at J, with 20 bases between. The CDR3 consists of 14 residues.

A few counts support this clonotype. The chain employs TRBV20-1 and TRBJ2-5; the D is unclear. Per the germline V gene, CDR1 is DFQATT and CDR2 is SNEGSKA (reference sequence). Trimming took 3 bases from V and 2 from J, leaving 10 bases between them. The CDR3 covers 13 residues. The CDR3 loop reads CSASRPQQETQYF. DNA of the CDR3: TGCAGTGCTAGTCGACCGCAGCAAGAGACCCAGTACTTC.

CDR3 residues: CASSLGLRYEQYF. In DNA, the CDR3 is TGTGCCAGCAGCTTAGGCCTTCGGTACGAGCAGTACTTC. This chain joins TRBV13 and TRBJ2-7, with no clear D. Germline lookup yields CDR1 PRHDT and CDR2 FYEKMQ (reference sequence). V was cut by 0 bases and J by 4 bases, with 7 bases left in between. This CDR3 contains 13 residues.

The CDR3 nucleotides are TGTGCCACCAGTGCCTCGAACCCTGGGGTCACTGAAGCTTTCTTT. Residues: CATSASNPGVTEAFF. This chain uses TRBV24-1 with TRBJ1-1; D call uncertain. The germline V and J ends were trimmed by 5 bases and 4 bases, with 16 bases remaining between them. Germline loops: CDR1 KGHDR, CDR2 SFDVKD. This CDR3 is 15 amino acids long.

This sequence joins TRBV11-2 and TRBJ1-2, with unresolved D. Trimming left V 4 bases short and J 1 base short, with 13 bases between. This CDR3 contains 15 residues. Germline assignment: CDR1 SGHAT and CDR2 FQNNGV. The CDR3 DNA reads as TGTGCCAGCAGCTCAGTCTCCAGGAATAACTATGGCTACACCTTC. Protein product: CASSSVSRNNYGYTF.

This sequence joins TRBV11-2 and TRBJ2-7, with D maybe TRBD2 (5 bases). Trimming removed 0 bases at V and 2 bases at J, with 14 bases between. This CDR3 comprises 16 residues. The germline CDR1 and CDR2 sequences are SGHAT and FQNNGV. For the CDR3, the DNA is TGTGCCAGCAGCTTAGATCTTTCCGGGGTCCCCTACGAGCAGTACTTC. It codes for CASSLDLSGVPYEQYF.

V usage is TRBV20-1 and J usage is TRBJ2-5; no firm D call. The length of the CDR3 is 13 residues. CDR1 DFQATT and CDR2 SNEGSKA come from the germline V gene (reference sequence). V was cut by 0 bases and J by 11 bases, with 16 bases left in between. CDR3 loop: CSARELGYNEQYF. For the CDR3, the DNA is TGCAGTGCTAGAGAGCTGGGCTACAATGAGCAGTACTTC.

Written as DNA, the CDR3 is TGTGCCAGCAGGGCAGGGGGCACTAACTATGGCTACACCTTC. It yields the protein CASRAGGTNYGYTF. J is TRBJ1-2 and V is TRBV2, with 8 positions matching TRBD1. Germline V gives CDR1 SNHLY, CDR2 FYNNEI. This CDR3 is built from 14 residues. The J segment lost 0 bases and the V segment lost 6 bases, leaving 3 bases of the junction unmatched.

This clonotype was found a few times. The J gene is TRBJ1-6, the V gene TRBV25-1; D gene ambiguous. Germline CDR1 and CDR2: MGHDK and SYGVNS. Trimming took off 3 bases at V and 5 bases at J, with 11 bases between the two ends. The CDR3 length is 15 residues. The CDR3 bases are TGTGCCAGCAGTGAGGCGACACGCCATAATTCACCCCTCCACTTT. As protein: CASSEATRHNSPLHF. The full variable domain, rest sourced from reference TRBV25-1 and TRBJ1-6, is EADIYQTPRYLVIGTGKKITLECSQTMGHDKMYWYQQDPGMELHLIHYSYGVNSTEKGDLSSESTVSRIRTEHFPLTLESARPSHTSQYLCASSEATRHNSPLHFGNGTRLTVT.

The chain joins TRBV25-1 to TRBJ2-1, with D possibly matching TRBD1 (5 bases). The closer fit of TRBJ2-7 to the DNA end suggests the J call may be wrong. Germline V gene sequence: CDR1 MGHDK, CDR2 SYGVNS. The CDR3 is 15 amino acids. The chain's CDR3 is CASSGTLVSYNEQYF. CDR3 bases: TGTGCCAGCAGTGGGACACTCGTCTCCTACAATGAGCAGTACTTC.

The chain carries TRBV24-1 and TRBJ2-1; TRBD2 might be the D (5 bases). The CDR3 spans 11 residues. Germline V gene sequence: CDR1 KGHDR, CDR2 SFDVKD. The DNA of the CDR3 is TGTGCTACGATGAGACGAGGGGAGCAGTTCTTC. Translated, it gives CATMRRGEQFF.